This passage covers 3 T cell receptor beta chains from one sample sequenced in a study of CD8 T cells in Susac syndrome. Random hexamers were used to reverse transcribe an amount of about 0.45 to 1 ug RNA. Using its own MiXCR run on the immunoSEQ multiplex PCR reads, TCRdb lists one record per CDR3 protein. The repertoire holds approximately 190,000 distinct CDR3 sequences, with about 95% as singletons. Sequencing was done on a sample of CD4+ T cells from PBMCs. The source is a human donor with multiple sclerosis.

This chain uses TRBV29-1 with TRBJ2-3; D ambiguous. V lost 5 bases and J lost 2, with 14 bases in between. The CDR3 sequence is 14 residues long. CDR1 is SQVTM and CDR2 is ANQGSEA in the germline V gene. The CDR3: CSVSSQAATDTQYF. In DNA, the CDR3 is TGCAGCGTTTCGTCCCAGGCCGCCACAGATACGCAGTATTTT.

This clonotype was observed once. The V gene is TRBV29-1, the J gene TRBJ1-3; possibly TRBD1 for D (6 bases). Trimming took off 7 bases at V and 0 bases at J, with 13 bases between the two ends. In germline, CDR1 is SQVTM, CDR2 ANQGSEA. The CDR3 has 14 amino acids. The CDR3 is CSALRGYSGNTIYF. CDR3 coding DNA: TGCAGCGCCCTTAGGGGGTACTCTGGAAACACCATATATTTT.

The J gene is TRBJ2-5, the V gene TRBV7-9; D is perhaps TRBD1 (5 bases). Germline V gene sequence: CDR1 SEHNR, CDR2 FQNEAQ (reference sequence). The V gene lost 7 bases and the J gene lost 7 bases, with 22 bases spanning the gap. This CDR3 comprises 15 residues. The CDR3 loop is CASTLHESGQGTQYF. Written as DNA, the CDR3 is TGTGCCAGCACCCTTCACGAGTCCGGTCAGGGGACCCAGTACTTC.